This T cell receptor beta chain was found in a study of blood T cell repertoires in COVID-19 (dated by TCRdb to the early 2020s). Notes on the research overall: Samples covering the acute and convalescent phases of COVID-19 were provided by collaborators in the United States, Italy and Spain. The material from the prospective study consisted of cDNA or gDNA derived from T cells, B-cell-depleted T cells, or PBMCs. Subjects who had been exposed to COVID-19, were actively infected with it, or had recovered from it provided the deeply sampled blood TCRbeta repertoires that made up the dataset. The repertoires were released in a freely available public database meant as a resource for research on the immune response to SARS-CoV-2. Samples came from the ongoing ImmuneRACE study (first 160 participants) plus 1,254 subjects from 6 global collaborators. Sample metadata almost always included a de-identified subject ID, COVID-19 status, age in years and sex. Where available, HLA class I and class II types were taken from metadata supplied by the sample provider and were not determined by assay-based typing. What the research found in general, with its limitations: How much clinical and demographic metadata was included differed by source and by participant, and the metadata was provided uncurated.

Compared with germline, V lacks 5 bases and J lacks 4 bases; bases without a gene match: 8. The CDR3, cysteine through phenylalanine, is 16 amino acids long. Only the CDR3 region is kept as DNA, spanning 48 bases read in frame from base 1. According to the germline V gene, CDR1 reads SGHTA and CDR2 reads FQGNSA. As regards this clone: Its specific antigen is unknown. No quality values exist for individual bases; no much larger clone is one base distant.

In the prospective study, participants were about 18 to 90 years old, resided in about two dozen geographic areas of the United States, and were enrolled through a virtual design. In the prospective study, participants were assigned to cohorts based on the clinical history participants reported in a screening survey and a study questionnaire. For ImmuneRACE Cohort 3, a participant was defined as recovered based on two consecutive negative NP/OP PCR tests, clearance by a healthcare professional, or resolution of symptoms. Each participant in the prospective study had whole blood, serum and a nasopharyngeal or oropharyngeal swab collected by mobile phlebotomists. Over a roughly 2-month period, participants in the prospective study had the option of providing additional blood draws and questionnaires. Before DNA extraction, prospective study blood samples were shipped either frozen or at room temperature.

TCRbeta CDR3 regions were amplified from genomic DNA by means of the immunoSEQ Assay, a bias-controlled multiplex PCR. Per the source publication's procedure: Within the assay, amplification of reference gene primers was used to estimate how many nucleated cells each sample contained. To quantify the absolute abundance of each unique TCRbeta CDR3 rearrangement, sequence reads were collapsed and filtered. Productive Simpson clonality was computed per sample as the square root of Simpson's diversity index over productive rearrangements. This immuneACCESS table, as held by TCRdb, lists in-frame sequences with V and J called but not all clones. Of the missing ones, under half trace to an unresolved V gene in checked studies; the others have no known cause. The V and J calls and clone size were taken over from that table, and D and trimming were inferred from the DNA. The sample has hundreds of thousands of clones on record, 85% of them singletons. The top ten constitute roughly 20% of the sample.

The clonotype was recovered from a middle-aged man who had recovered from COVID-19. Sequenced sample: PBMCs or T cells enriched from blood (not recorded which). The chain joins TRBV7-2 to TRBJ2-1; 10 nucleotides in the junction match TRBD2. The CDR3 loop reads CASSPRRTSGYNEQFF. The nucleotide sequence reads as follows: TGTGCCAGCAGCCCGCGTCGGACTAGCGGTTACAATGAGCAGTTCTTC.